This T cell receptor beta chain was retrieved from a study of T cell repertoires in cytomegalovirus infection. Study details: It was the public TCR beta signatures that indicated both CMV infection and matching HLA type. Notes on the study in general: Accumulated public TCR beta family frequency recognized individuals carrying CMV together with the relevant HLA.

Germline V lookup: CDR1 MDHEN, CDR2 SYDVKM. CDR3 length: 14 amino acids. V gave up 2 bases and J gave up 1 base, with 7 bases separating them. TCRdb fed the reads into MiXCR, producing one record per CDR3 protein. There are about 310,000 distinct CDR3 sequences in the sample; 15% to 20% occur only once, and 12% lies in the top ten. Comments on this clonotype: Its target is not known.

V gene TRBV28 combines with J gene TRBJ2-3; no clear D gene. The receptor's source is a human donor in good health (CMV status not recorded). Some clones in this sample may be carry-over from other donors' samples. The sample was PBMCs. The CDR3 sequence is CASSLRSRTDTQYF. In nucleotides, the CDR3 is TGTGCCAGCAGTTTACGATCCCGCACAGATACGCAGTATTTT.